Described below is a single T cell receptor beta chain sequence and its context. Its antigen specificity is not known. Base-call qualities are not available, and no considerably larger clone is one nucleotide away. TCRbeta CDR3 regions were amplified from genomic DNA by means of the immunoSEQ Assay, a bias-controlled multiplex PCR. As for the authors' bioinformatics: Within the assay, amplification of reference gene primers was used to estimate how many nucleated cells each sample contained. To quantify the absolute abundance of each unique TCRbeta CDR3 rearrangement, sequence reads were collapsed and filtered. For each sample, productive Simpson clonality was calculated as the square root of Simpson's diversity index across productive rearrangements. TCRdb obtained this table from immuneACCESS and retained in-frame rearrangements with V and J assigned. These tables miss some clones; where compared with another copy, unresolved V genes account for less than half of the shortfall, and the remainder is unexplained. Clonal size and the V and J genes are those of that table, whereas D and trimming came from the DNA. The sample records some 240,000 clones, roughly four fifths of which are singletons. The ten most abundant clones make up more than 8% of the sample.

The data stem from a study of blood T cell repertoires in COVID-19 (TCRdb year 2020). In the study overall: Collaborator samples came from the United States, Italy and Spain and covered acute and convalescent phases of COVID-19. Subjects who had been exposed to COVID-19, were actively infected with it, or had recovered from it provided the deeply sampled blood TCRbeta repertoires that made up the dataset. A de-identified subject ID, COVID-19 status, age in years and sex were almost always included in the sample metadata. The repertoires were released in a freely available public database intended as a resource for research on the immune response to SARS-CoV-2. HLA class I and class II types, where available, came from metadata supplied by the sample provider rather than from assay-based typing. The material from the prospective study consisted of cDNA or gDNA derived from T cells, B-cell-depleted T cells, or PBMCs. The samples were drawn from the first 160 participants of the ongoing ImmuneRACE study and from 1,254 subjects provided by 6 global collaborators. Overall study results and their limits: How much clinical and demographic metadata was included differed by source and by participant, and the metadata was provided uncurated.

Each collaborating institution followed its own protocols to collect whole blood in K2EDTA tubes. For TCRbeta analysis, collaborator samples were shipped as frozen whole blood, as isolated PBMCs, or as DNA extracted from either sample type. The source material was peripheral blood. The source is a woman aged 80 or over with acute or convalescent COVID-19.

The DNA is TGTGCCAGCAGCTGGGACAGGGGGCGTAGCGGCACTGAAGCTTTCTTT. This codes for CASSWDRGRSGTEAFF. The chain joins TRBV5-5 to TRBJ1-1, with TRBD1 matching 12 junction bases. Compared with germline, V lacks 3 bases and J lacks 4 bases; bases without a gene match: 7. CDR1 is given as SGHKS and CDR2 as YYEKEE, both from the germline V gene (reference sequence). From cysteine to phenylalanine, the CDR3 is 16 amino acids long. The only DNA kept is the CDR3, 48 bases in frame from the first base.